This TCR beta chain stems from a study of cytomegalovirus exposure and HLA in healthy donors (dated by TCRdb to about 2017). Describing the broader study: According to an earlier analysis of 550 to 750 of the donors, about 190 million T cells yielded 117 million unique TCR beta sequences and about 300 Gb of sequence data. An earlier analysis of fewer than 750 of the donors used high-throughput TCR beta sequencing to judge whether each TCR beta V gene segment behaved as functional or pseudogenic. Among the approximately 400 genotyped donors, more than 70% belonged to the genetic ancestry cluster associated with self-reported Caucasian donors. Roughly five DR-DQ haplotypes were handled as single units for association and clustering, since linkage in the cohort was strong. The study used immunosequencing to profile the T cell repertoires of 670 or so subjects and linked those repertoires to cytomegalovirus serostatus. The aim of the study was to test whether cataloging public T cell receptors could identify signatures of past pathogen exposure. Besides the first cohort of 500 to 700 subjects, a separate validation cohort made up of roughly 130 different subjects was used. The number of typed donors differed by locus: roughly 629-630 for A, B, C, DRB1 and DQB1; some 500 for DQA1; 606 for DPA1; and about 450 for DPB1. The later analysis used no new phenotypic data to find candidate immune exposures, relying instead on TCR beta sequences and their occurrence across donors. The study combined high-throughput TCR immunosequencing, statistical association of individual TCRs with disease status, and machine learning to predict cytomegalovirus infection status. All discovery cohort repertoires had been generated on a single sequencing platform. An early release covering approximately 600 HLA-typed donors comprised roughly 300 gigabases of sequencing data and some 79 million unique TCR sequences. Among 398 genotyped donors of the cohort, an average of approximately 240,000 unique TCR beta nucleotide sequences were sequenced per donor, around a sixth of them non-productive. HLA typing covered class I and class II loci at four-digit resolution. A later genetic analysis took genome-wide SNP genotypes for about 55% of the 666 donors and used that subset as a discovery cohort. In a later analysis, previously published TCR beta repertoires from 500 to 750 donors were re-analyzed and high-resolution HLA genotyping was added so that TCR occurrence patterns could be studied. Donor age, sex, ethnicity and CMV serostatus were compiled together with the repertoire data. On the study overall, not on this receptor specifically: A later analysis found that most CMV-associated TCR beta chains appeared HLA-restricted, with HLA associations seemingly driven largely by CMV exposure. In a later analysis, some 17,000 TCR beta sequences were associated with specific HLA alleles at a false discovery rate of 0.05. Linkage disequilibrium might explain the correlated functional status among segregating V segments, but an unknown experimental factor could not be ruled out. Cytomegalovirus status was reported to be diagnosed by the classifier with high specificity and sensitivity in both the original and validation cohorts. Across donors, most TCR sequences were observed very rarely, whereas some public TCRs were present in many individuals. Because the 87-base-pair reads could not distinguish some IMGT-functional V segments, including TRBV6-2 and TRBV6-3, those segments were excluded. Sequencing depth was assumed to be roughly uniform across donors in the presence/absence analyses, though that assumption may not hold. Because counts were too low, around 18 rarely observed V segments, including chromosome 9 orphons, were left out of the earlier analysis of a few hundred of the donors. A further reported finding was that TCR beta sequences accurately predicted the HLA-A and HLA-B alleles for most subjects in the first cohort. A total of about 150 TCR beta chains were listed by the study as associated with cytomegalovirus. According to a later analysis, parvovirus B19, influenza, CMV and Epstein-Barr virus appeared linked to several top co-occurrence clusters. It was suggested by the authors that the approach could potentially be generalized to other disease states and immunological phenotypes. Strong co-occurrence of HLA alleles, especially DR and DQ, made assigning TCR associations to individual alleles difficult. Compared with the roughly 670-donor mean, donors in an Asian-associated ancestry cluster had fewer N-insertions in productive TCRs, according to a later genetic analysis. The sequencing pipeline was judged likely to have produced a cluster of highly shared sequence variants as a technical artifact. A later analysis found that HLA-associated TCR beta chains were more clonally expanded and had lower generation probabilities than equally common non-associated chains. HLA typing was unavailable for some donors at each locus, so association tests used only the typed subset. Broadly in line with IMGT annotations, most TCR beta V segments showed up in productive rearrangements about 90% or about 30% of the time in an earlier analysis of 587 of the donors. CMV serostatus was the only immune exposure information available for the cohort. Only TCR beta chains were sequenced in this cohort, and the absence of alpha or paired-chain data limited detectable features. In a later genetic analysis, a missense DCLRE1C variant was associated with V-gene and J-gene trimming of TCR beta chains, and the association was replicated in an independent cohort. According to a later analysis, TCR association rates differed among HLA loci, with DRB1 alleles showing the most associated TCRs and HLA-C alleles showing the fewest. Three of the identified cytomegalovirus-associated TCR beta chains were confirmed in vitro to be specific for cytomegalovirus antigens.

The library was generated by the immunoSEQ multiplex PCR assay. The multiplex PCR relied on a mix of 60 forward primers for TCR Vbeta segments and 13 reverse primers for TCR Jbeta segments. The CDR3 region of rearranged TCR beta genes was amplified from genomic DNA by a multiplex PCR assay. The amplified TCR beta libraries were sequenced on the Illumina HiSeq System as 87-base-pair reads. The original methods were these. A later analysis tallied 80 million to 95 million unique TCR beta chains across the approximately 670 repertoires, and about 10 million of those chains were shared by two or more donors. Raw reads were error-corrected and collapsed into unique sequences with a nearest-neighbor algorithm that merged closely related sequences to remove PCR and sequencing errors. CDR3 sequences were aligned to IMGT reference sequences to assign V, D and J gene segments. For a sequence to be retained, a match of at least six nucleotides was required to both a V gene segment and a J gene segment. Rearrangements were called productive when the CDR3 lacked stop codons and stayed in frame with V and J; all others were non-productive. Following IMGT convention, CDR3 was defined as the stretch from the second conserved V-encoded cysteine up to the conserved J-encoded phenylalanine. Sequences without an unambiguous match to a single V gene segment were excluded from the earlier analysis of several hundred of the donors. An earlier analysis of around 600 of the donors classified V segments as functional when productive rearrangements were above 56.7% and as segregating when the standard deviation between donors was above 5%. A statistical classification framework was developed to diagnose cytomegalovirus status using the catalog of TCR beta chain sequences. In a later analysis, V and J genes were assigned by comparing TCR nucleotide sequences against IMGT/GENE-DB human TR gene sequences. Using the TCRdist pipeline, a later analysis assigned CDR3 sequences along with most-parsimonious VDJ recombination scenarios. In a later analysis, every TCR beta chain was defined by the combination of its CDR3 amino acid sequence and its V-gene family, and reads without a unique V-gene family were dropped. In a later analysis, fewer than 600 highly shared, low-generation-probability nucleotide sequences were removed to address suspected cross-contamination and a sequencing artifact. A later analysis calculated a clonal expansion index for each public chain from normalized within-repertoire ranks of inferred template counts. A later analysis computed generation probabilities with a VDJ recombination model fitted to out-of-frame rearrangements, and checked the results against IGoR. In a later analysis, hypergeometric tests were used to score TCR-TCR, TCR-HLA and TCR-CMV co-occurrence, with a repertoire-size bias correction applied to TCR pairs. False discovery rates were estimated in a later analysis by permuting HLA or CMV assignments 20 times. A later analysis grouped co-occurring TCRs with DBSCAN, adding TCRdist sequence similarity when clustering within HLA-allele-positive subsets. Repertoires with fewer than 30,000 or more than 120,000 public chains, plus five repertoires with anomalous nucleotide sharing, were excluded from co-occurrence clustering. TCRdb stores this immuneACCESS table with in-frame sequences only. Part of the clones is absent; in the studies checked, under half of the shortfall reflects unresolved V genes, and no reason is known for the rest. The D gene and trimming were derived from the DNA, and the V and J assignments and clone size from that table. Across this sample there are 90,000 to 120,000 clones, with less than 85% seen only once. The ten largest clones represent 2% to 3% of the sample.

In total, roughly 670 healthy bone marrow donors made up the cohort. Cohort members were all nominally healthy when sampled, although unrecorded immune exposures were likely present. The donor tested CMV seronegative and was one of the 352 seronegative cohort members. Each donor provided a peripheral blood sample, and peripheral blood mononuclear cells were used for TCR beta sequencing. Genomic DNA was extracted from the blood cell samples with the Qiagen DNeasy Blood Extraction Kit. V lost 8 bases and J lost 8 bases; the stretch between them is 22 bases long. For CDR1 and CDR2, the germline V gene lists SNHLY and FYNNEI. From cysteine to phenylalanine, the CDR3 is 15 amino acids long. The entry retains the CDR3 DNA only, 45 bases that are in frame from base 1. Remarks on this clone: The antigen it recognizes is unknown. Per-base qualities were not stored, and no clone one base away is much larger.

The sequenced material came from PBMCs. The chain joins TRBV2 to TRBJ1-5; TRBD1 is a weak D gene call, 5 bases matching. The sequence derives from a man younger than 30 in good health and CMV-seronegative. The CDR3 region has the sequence CASSDGRWGIEPQHF. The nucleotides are TGTGCCAGCTCCGATGGGAGGTGGGGGATCGAGCCCCAGCATTTT.